This record covers a single TCR beta chain. This CDR3 contains 14 residues. Germline V gives CDR1 SGHDT, CDR2 YYEEEE. V gave up 2 bases and J gave up 3 bases, with 12 bases separating them. The sample originates from a study of a mutant IDH1 vaccine in newly diagnosed glioma. For the study at large: Treated patients showed a male proportion of approximately 62%, a female proportion of about 38%, and a mean age of 40.4 years.

Noted time point: baseline, week 1 (first vaccination visit). Indicated treatment: pre-vaccination baseline after standard-of-care therapy. Clones were read by immunoSEQ multiplex PCR, and TCRdb kept only the in-frame ones, dropping some. This table holds some 16,000 clones, 95% to 96% found once. The sequencing here drew on peripheral blood mononuclear cells (PBMCs), taken from a glioma patient treated with radiotherapy, temozolomide or both. The V and J genes are TRBV5-6 and TRBJ2-7; D may be TRBD2 (5 bases). The sequence derives from a woman in her late teens or twenties with glioma. Some clones in this sample may be carry-over from other donors' samples. Here the CDR3 reads CASSFGGPYYEQYF. The CDR3 coding sequence is TGTGCCAGCAGCTTTGGCGGGCCCTACTACGAGCAGTACTTC.